The 29 T cell receptor beta chains reported below all come from one sample, sequenced in a study of response to subunit inactivated influenza vaccine. TCRdb re-called the RT-PCR reads with MiXCR, one entry per CDR3 protein. The sample lists around 200,000 distinct CDR3 sequences, around 9% occurring once. The specimen comprised non-naive T cells sorted from PBMCs, sampled on the day of vaccination. These receptors all come from a man aged 45-65 years who received an inactivated influenza vaccine.

The V gene is TRBV20-1, the J gene TRBJ1-5, with a possible D match to TRBD1 (6 bases). The V gene's germline CDR1 is DFQATT and CDR2 SNEGSKA (reference sequence). V lost 6 bases to trimming and J lost 3 bases, with 12 bases between them. The CDR3 sequence is 13 residues long. The CDR3 sequence: CSANTGINQPQHF. CDR3 nucleotides: TGCAGTGCCAATACAGGGATCAATCAGCCCCAGCATTTT.

This clonotype was detected many times. The J gene is TRBJ1-2, the V gene TRBV7-9, with 7 bases that match TRBD1. The germline CDR1 and CDR2 sequences are SEHNR and FQNEAQ (reference sequence). V gave up 3 bases and J gave up 7 bases; unmatched junction bases: 8. CDR3 size: 14 residues. The CDR3 region is CASSLGQGELGYTF. In nucleotides, the CDR3 is TGTGCCAGCAGCTTGGGGCAGGGGGAGCTTGGCTACACCTTC.

This clonotype was found a few times. The genes are TRBV7-2 and TRBJ2-3; 8 bases are a match to TRBD2. The CDR3 has 16 residues. V was pared by 2 bases and J by 2 bases, with 6 bases of the junction left unmatched. Germline CDR1 and CDR2: SGHTA and FQGNSA. This chain's CDR3 is CASSLLYGGATDTQYF. In DNA, the CDR3 is TGTGCCAGCAGCTTATTGTACGGGGGGGCCACAGATACGCAGTATTTT.

The gene calls are TRBV5-8 and TRBJ1-5; D is possibly TRBD1 (5 bases). Germline V gene sequence: CDR1 SGHTS, CDR2 YDEGEE. CDR3 length: 13 residues. V lost 4 bases and J 6 bases, leaving 11 bases between the germline ends. As DNA, the CDR3 is TGTGCCAGCAGCGGCGGACACGGTCAGCCCCAGCATTTT. Translated, it gives CASSGGHGQPQHF.

At least ten counts were recorded for this clonotype. The V gene is TRBV20-1, the J gene TRBJ1-5; D gene unclear. V dropped 1 base and J dropped 9 bases, with 19 bases sitting between them. In germline, CDR1 is DFQATT, CDR2 SNEGSKA (reference sequence). There are 15 residues in the CDR3. This chain's CDR3 is CSARGKGQTIGPQHF. CDR3 nucleotide sequence: TGCAGTGCTAGAGGGAAAGGGCAGACTATAGGGCCCCAGCATTTT.

This clonotype has ten or more counts. The chain carries TRBV12-3 or TRBV12-4 and TRBJ2-5; unclear D gene. The ends were cut back, 2 bases at V and 1 base at J, with 8 bases in the middle. The CDR3 totals 14 residues. The CDR3 loop is CASSLIALQETQYF. As DNA, the CDR3 is TGTGCCAGCAGTTTAATCGCCCTCCAAGAGACCCAGTACTTC.

This chain connects TRBV11-2 to TRBJ2-1; the D is unclear. Germline CDR1 is SGHAT and CDR2 is FQNNGV. The CDR3 covers 15 residues. The germline V and J ends were trimmed by 4 bases and 0 bases, with 10 bases remaining between them. The CDR3 DNA reads TGTGCCAGCAGCTACACTGAGAGCTCCTACAATGAGCAGTTCTTC. This encodes CASSYTESSYNEQFF.

This clonotype was seen a handful of times. This rearrangement joins TRBV29-1 to TRBJ1-1; 10 bases match TRBD1. V gave up 7 bases and J gave up 1 base; unmatched junction bases: 12. The CDR3 is 16 residues long. The germline gives CDR1 SQVTM, CDR2 ANQGSEA. The CDR3 DNA sequence: TGCAGCGCTCGTCCCGGGACAGGGGTTCGGAACACTGAAGCTTTCTTT. It yields the protein CSARPGTGVRNTEAFF.

The J gene is TRBJ2-7, the V gene TRBV20-1; D may correspond to TRBD1 or TRBD2 (5 bases each). The CDR3 is 14 residues long. Trimming took 4 bases from V and 5 from J, leaving 18 bases between them. Germline V gene data show CDR1 as DFQATT and CDR2 as SNEGSKA (reference sequence). The CDR3 region is CSATEGKGYHEQYF. The CDR3 DNA is TGCAGTGCTACTGAGGGGAAAGGGTATCACGAGCAGTACTTC.

CDR3 loop: CASSLGAGLYEQYF. The CDR3, as DNA: TGTGCCAGCAGCTTAGGGGCAGGCCTATACGAGCAGTACTTC. The chain uses TRBV11-2 and TRBJ2-7; D unclear. Trimming shortened V by 1 base and J by 4 bases, and 11 bases separated the two germline ends. This CDR3 is 14 amino acids long. Germline assignment: CDR1 SGHAT and CDR2 FQNNGV.

The chain combines TRBV4-3 with TRBJ2-4, with a tentative D call TRBD2 (6 bases). Germline V gene lookup returns CDR1 LGHNA and CDR2 YSLEER. V was shortened by 1 base and J by 6 bases, with 13 bases between the two germline ends. CDR3 size: 15 residues. The CDR3 DNA follows: TGCGCCAGCAGCCAAGTGTGGCAGGAGGGAAACATTCAGTACTTC. Translating it yields CASSQVWQEGNIQYF.

The chain recombines TRBV5-6 with TRBJ1-2; D gene unclear. Germline V CDR1 and CDR2: SGHDT, YYEEEE. The CDR3 loop spans 15 amino acids. Trimming took 4 bases from V and 4 from J, leaving 17 bases between them. In nucleotides, the CDR3 is TGTGCCAGCAGCCAGAACGGAGGTATAGGCTATGGCTACACCTTC. Amino acids: CASSQNGGIGYGYTF. Supplemented by reference TRBV5-6 and TRBJ1-2, the full variable domain reads DAGVTQSPTHLIKTRGQQVTLRCSPKSGHDTVSWYQQALGQGPQFIFQYYEEEERQRGNFPDRFSGHQFPNYSSELNVNALLLGDSALYLCASSQNGGIGYGYTFGSGTRLTVV.

The chain combines TRBV7-8 with TRBJ2-5; 10 nucleotides line up with TRBD2. The CDR3 is 16 amino acids. Germline V CDR1 and CDR2: SGHVS, FQNEAQ. J gave up 3 bases and V 2 bases, and 6 bases lay outside the gene matches. CDR3 nucleotides: TGTGCCAGCAGCTTAATGAGGACTAGCGGCAAAGAGACCCAGTACTTC. It translates to CASSLMRTSGKETQYF.

At least ten counts were recorded for this clonotype. This sequence joins TRBV29-1 and TRBJ2-7; 7 bases fit TRBD1. The V segment lost 1 base and the J segment 0 bases; nucleotides outside the gene matches: 6. CDR1 and CDR2 from the germline V gene are SQVTM and ANQGSEA. This CDR3 spans 15 amino acids. This CDR3 is CSVEGVGDSSYEQYF. As DNA, the CDR3 is TGCAGCGTTGAAGGAGTAGGGGACAGCTCCTACGAGCAGTACTTC.

The gene calls are TRBV24-1 and TRBJ2-3, with unresolved D. The CDR3 spans 16 residues. Germline V gene data show CDR1 as KGHDR and CDR2 as SFDVKD. Trimming removed 3 bases from V and 1 base from J, with 13 bases in between. The CDR3 protein is CATSDPGTEGTDTQYF. The DNA of the CDR3 is TGTGCCACCAGTGATCCTGGAACAGAGGGCACAGATACGCAGTATTTT.

This clonotype occurred a few times. The chain recombines TRBV2 with TRBJ2-7; unclear D gene. Germline-derived CDR1 and CDR2 are SNHLY and FYNNEI. The CDR3 runs to 14 residues. V lost 7 bases and J 4 bases, leaving 17 bases between the germline ends. CDR3 nucleotides: TGTGCCAGCACTCCAAGAAGCTACAATTACGAGCAGTACTTC. As protein: CASTPRSYNYEQYF.

The sample holds a few counts of this clonotype. This chain uses TRBV18 with TRBJ2-7; D unclear. CDR1 KGHSH and CDR2 LQKENI come from the germline V gene. V was cut by 5 bases and J by 4 bases, with 15 bases left in between. The CDR3 spans 14 residues. CDR3 nucleotide sequence: TGTGCCAGCTCATCCCCGGGTCCCCAATACGAGCAGTACTTC. Its translation: CASSSPGPQYEQYF.

The rearrangement uses TRBV7-3 and TRBJ2-1; D not resolved. The germline V gene encodes CDR1 SGHTA and CDR2 FQGTGA. The CDR3 is made up of 14 amino acids. V lost 1 base and J lost 5, with 9 bases in between. The CDR3 sequence: CASSLNPQNNEQFF. DNA of the CDR3: TGTGCCAGCAGCTTAAATCCCCAGAACAATGAGCAGTTCTTC.

A few counts support this clonotype. CDR3 residues: CSARYGVTNSNQPQHF. CDR3 coding DNA: TGCAGTGCTAGATACGGTGTCACCAATAGCAATCAGCCCCAGCATTTT. The V gene is TRBV20-1, the J gene TRBJ1-5; D is unclear. V lost 2 bases and J lost 0, with 14 bases in between. Germline V gene lookup returns CDR1 DFQATT and CDR2 SNEGSKA (reference sequence). This CDR3 is 16 amino acids long.

In this sample, this clonotype turned up many times. The chain is built from TRBV5-1 and TRBJ2-7; TRBD2 matches 9 bases. The CDR3 has 15 residues. V lost 4 bases, J lost 4 bases, and 9 bases stayed unmatched. Germline V gene lookup returns CDR1 SGHRS and CDR2 YFSETQ. The CDR3: CASSPRLAGVYEQYF. CDR3 nucleotide sequence: TGCGCCAGCAGCCCCCGGTTAGCGGGAGTATACGAGCAGTACTTC.

This clonotype appeared many times. As DNA, the CDR3 is TGCAGTGCTAGAACAATCGCCCTGGAAGCTTTCTTT. Translating gives CSARTIALEAFF. The rearrangement links TRBV20-1 to TRBJ1-1; D call uncertain. The CDR3 totals 12 residues. The V gene lost 2 bases and the J gene lost 8 bases, with 12 bases spanning the gap. Per germline, CDR1 DFQATT and CDR2 SNEGSKA (reference sequence).

The chain carries TRBV30 and TRBJ1-5; TRBD1 is a possible D gene (5 bases). The CDR3 is 14 residues long. V was trimmed by 1 base and J by 1 base, leaving 8 bases between them. The germline CDR1 and CDR2 sequences are GTSNPN and SVGIG (reference sequence). In DNA form, the CDR3 reads TGTGCCTGGAGTGGGGGGAAGAGCAATCAGCCCCAGCATTTT. Translation gives CAWSGGKSNQPQHF.

This clonotype was seen many times. J is TRBJ2-3 and V is TRBV3-1, with D uncertain. This CDR3 region has 11 residues. Germline CDR1 and CDR2: LGHDT and YNNKEL (reference sequence). V lost 3 bases to trimming and J lost 3 bases, with 1 base between them. CDR3 nucleotide sequence: TGTGCCAGCAGCCAGACAGATACGCAGTATTTT. It yields the protein CASSQTDTQYF.

In its sample, this clonotype was seen many times. The gene calls are TRBV20-1 and TRBJ2-5, with 9 bases lining up with TRBD1. The V segment lost 5 bases and the J segment 2 bases; nucleotides outside the gene matches: 9. This CDR3 is built from 15 residues. CDR1 DFQATT and CDR2 SNEGSKA come from the germline V gene (reference sequence). The CDR3 DNA reads TGCAGTGCTCAGCCACGGACAGGGGCACAAGAGACCCAGTACTTC. Amino acids: CSAQPRTGAQETQYF.

The V call is TRBV20-1, the J call TRBJ2-6; D may be TRBD1 or TRBD2 (5 bases each). This CDR3 is built from 16 residues. V was cut by 0 bases and J by 0 bases, with 9 bases left in between. In germline, CDR1 is DFQATT, CDR2 SNEGSKA (reference sequence). The CDR3 DNA follows: TGCAGTGCTAGAGATACTGGGGGCTCTGGGGCCAACGTCCTGACTTTC. The encoded protein is CSARDTGGSGANVLTF.

This clonotype has just a few counts. V is TRBV7-3 and J is TRBJ2-7; D is perhaps TRBD2 (5 bases). V lost 1 base and J lost 5, with 9 bases in between. Germline CDR1 and CDR2: SGHTA and FQGTGA. The CDR3 is 13 amino acids. This chain's CDR3 is CASSLNEGNEQYF. DNA for the CDR3: TGTGCCAGCAGCTTAAACGAGGGAAACGAGCAGTACTTC. Together with reference TRBV7-3 and TRBJ2-7, the CDR3 gives the full variable domain: GAGVSQTPSNKVTEKGKYVELRCDPISGHTALYWYRQSLGQGPEFLIYFQGTGAADDSGLPNDRFFAVRPEGSVSTLKIQRTERGDSAVYLCASSLNEGNEQYFGPGTRLTVT.

This clonotype was counted only a few times. The rearrangement links TRBV20-1 to TRBJ2-1; 7 nucleotides align to TRBD1. The CDR3 has 15 residues. CDR1 DFQATT and CDR2 SNEGSKA come from the germline V gene (reference sequence). Germline trimming cut 0 bases from V and 7 bases from J; bases unmatched to any gene: 9. As DNA, the CDR3 is TGCAGTGCTAGAGATCTGCTTTTACAGGGGAATGAGCAGTTCTTC. It specifies CSARDLLLQGNEQFF.

This clonotype was counted at least ten times. V is TRBV18 and J is TRBJ2-1, with 12 bases aligning to TRBD2. This CDR3 has 17 residues. CDR1 is KGHSH, CDR2 LQKENI, per germline. V lost 0 bases, J lost 9 bases, and 9 bases stayed unmatched. CDR3 sequence reads: CASSPPSSGRGSGEQFF. The CDR3 region has the DNA TGTGCCAGCTCACCACCGTCTAGCGGGAGGGGTTCGGGTGAGCAGTTCTTC. Filled out from reference TRBV18 and TRBJ2-1, the complete variable domain reads NAGVMQNPRHLVRRRGQEARLRCSPMKGHSHVYWYRQLPEEGLKFMVYLQKENIIDESGMPKERFSAEFPKEGPSILRIQQVVRGDSAAYFCASSPPSSGRGSGEQFFGPGTRLTVL.

This clonotype showed up many times. This rearrangement joins TRBV6-2 or TRBV6-3 to TRBJ2-6; tentatively, D is TRBD1 (5 bases). Trimming took 5 bases from V and 0 from J, leaving 14 bases between them. CDR3 length: 17 amino acids. Germline V lookup: CDR1 MNHEY, CDR2 SVGEGT. The CDR3 DNA follows: TGTGCCAGCAGTCCACCCGCAGGGCTCTCTGGGGCCAACGTCCTGACTTTC. Amino acids: CASSPPAGLSGANVLTF.